This T cell receptor beta chain was recovered during a study of T cells in Graves' hyperthyroidism and ophthalmopathy. Template material for amplifying TCR beta CDR3 regions consisted of RNA transcripts. The study used the HTBI primer set for a first-round RT-PCR of the TCR CDR3. TCRdb recomputed calls from the multiplex PCR reads with MiXCR, one row per CDR3 protein. The sample shows 210,000 or so distinct CDR3 sequences, about 15% of them seen only once. The V segment lost 5 bases and the J segment 4 bases; nucleotides outside the gene matches: 3. Germline V lookup: CDR1 SGHKS, CDR2 YYEKEE (reference sequence). The CDR3 contains 13 residues. This clonotype has a count of ten or more.

The source of this sequence is a man in his forties or fifties with Graves' hyperthyroidism. The sequenced sample consisted of blood. The chain employs TRBV5-5 and TRBJ1-5; 7 bases align to TRBD1. CDR3 in amino acids: CASSTQGNQPQHF. The CDR3 bases are TGTGCCAGCAGTACACAGGGGAATCAGCCCCAGCATTTT. The full variable domain, with the rest looked up from reference TRBV5-5 and TRBJ1-5, is DAGVTQSPTHLIKTRGQQVTLRCSPISGHKSVSWYQQVLGQGPQFIFQYYEKEERGRGNFPDRFSARQFPNYSSELNVNALLLGDSALYLCASSTQGNQPQHFGDGTRLSIL.